This record looks at one T cell receptor beta chain sequence and its context. The antigen is not known. The sample comes from a study of PD-1 blockade in classical Hodgkin lymphoma. General study points: There was a significant rise in CD4+ TCR diversity by C4D1, with no such rise for CD8+. Reasons behind the repertoire differences stay unclear, perhaps disease activity or earlier therapy. Reported findings placed baseline TCR diversity lower in newly diagnosed patients (compared with healthy donors). Complete responders' diversity at baseline resembled that of newly diagnosed patients.

Assay used: immunoSEQ multiplex PCR; TCRdb lists only in-frame clones, some missing. The profile shows roughly 9,900 clones, 90% to 95% of them singletons. Trimming cost V 3 bases and J 2 bases, with 8 bases left between them. This CDR3 is 13 amino acids long. Germline CDR1 reads SGHAT; CDR2 reads FQNNGV. With no exception, relapse followed autologous stem cell transplantation in all patients, and brentuximab vedotin exposure varied. This sample comprised peripheral blood mononuclear cells (PBMCs), obtained at baseline. The chain uses TRBV11-2 and TRBJ2-7; D ambiguous. The receptor comes from a human donor with classical Hodgkin lymphoma. The CDR3 nucleotides are TGTGCCAGCAGCTTCTGGCAAGCCTACGAGCAGTACTTC. Translation: CASSFWQAYEQYF.